Listed below are T cell receptor beta chains from one sample, sequenced in a study of coeliac disease. Sequencing used immunoSEQ multiplex PCR; TCRdb keeps in-frame clones, though not all of them. The data hold about a thousand clones, with roughly three fifths observed a single time. The specimen sequenced was lamina propria lymphocytes from the gut. The receptors originated from a woman aged 50 to 65 with celiac disease on a gluten-free diet. Both conserved end residues are part of each CDR3. Each record gives: J gene, clone size, V gene, D gene, CDR3 protein, CDR3 DNA. A D gene is named only where the DNA matches it firmly. The size of a clone is reported for some rows only, either as once, few or many, or as a class for expanded clones.

J: TRBJ2-1; size: -; V: TRBV18; D: TRBD1; CDR3: CASSPRSGTGLYNEQFF; DNA: TGTGCCAGCTCACCAAGATCCGGGACAGGGCTCTACAATGAGCAGTTCTTC
J: TRBJ1-1; size: -; V: TRBV19; D: -; CDR3: CASSIDRERATEAFF; DNA: TGTGCCAGTAGTATAGACCGTGAGAGGGCTACTGAAGCTTTCTTT
J: TRBJ2-1; size: -; V: TRBV5-4; D: TRBD2; CDR3: CASRQGLPSYNEQFF; DNA: TGTGCCAGCAGGCAGGGACTACCATCCTACAATGAGCAGTTCTTC
J: TRBJ2-1; size: once; V: TRBV2; D: -; CDR3: CASRIPGYEQFF; DNA: TGTGCCAGCAGGATACCAGGGTATGAGCAGTTCTTC
J: TRBJ1-5; size: -; V: TRBV27; D: TRBD1; CDR3: CASSLFRGHQPQHF; DNA: TGTGCCAGCAGTTTATTCAGGGGGCATCAGCCCCAGCATTTT
J: TRBJ1-2; size: -; V: TRBV10-2; D: TRBD1; CDR3: CASSGTGDYGYTF; DNA: TGCGCCAGCAGTGGGACAGGGGACTATGGCTACACCTTC
J: TRBJ2-7; size: -; V: TRBV6-6; D: -; CDR3: CASGGLSPYEQYF; DNA: TGTGCCAGCGGTGGCCTTTCCCCCTACGAGCAGTACTTC
J: TRBJ1-4; size: -; V: TRBV6-4; D: TRBD1; CDR3: CASSDSNGRGQETTNEKLFF; DNA: TGTGCCAGCAGTGACTCGAACGGGCGGGGACAGGAGACAACTAATGAAAAACTGTTTTTT
J: TRBJ1-6; size: -; V: TRBV7-8; D: TRBD1; CDR3: CASSLQGAGSPLHF; DNA: TGTGCCAGCAGCTTACAGGGGGCGGGTTCACCCCTCCACTTT
J: TRBJ1-2; size: -; V: TRBV29-1; D: -; CDR3: CSVEERDRGAWGYTF; DNA: TGCAGCGTTGAAGAAAGAGACCGGGGGGCCTGGGGCTACACCTTC
J: TRBJ2-1; size: -; V: TRBV7-9; D: -; CDR3: CASSQSPSEQFF; DNA: TGTGCCAGCAGCCAGTCCCCTTCGGAGCAGTTCTTC
J: TRBJ2-6; size: few; V: TRBV30; D: -; CDR3: CAWSVYSGANVLTF; DNA: TGTGCCTGGAGTGTATACTCTGGGGCCAACGTCCTGACTTTC
J: TRBJ1-5; size: -; V: TRBV28; D: -; CDR3: CASSPLFRGNNQPQHF; DNA: TGTGCCAGCAGCCCCTTATTTAGAGGGAACAATCAGCCCCAGCATTTT
J: TRBJ2-1; size: -; V: TRBV28; D: -; CDR3: CASSLKRANEQFF; DNA: TGTGCCAGCAGTTTAAAGAGGGCTAATGAGCAGTTCTTC
J: TRBJ2-7; size: -; V: TRBV16; D: TRBD1; CDR3: CASSHLGQGDYYEQYF; DNA: TGTGCCAGCAGCCACCTTGGACAGGGGGACTACTACGAGCAGTACTTC
J: TRBJ2-2; size: -; V: TRBV9; D: TRBD1; CDR3: CASSPQGALGTGELFF; DNA: TGTGCCAGCAGCCCCCAGGGGGCCCTAGGAACCGGGGAGCTGTTTTTT
J: TRBJ1-1; size: -; V: TRBV29-1; D: -; CDR3: CSVQGDRTGNTEAFF; DNA: TGCAGCGTCCAAGGGGATAGGACGGGGAACACTGAAGCTTTCTTT
J: TRBJ1-2; size: -; V: TRBV28; D: -; CDR3: CASSRPTEGKNGYTF; DNA: TGTGCCAGCAGCCGCCCCACTGAGGGTAAGAATGGCTACACCTTC
J: TRBJ2-1; size: once; V: TRBV19; D: TRBD1; CDR3: CASMGTGVGPYNEQFF; DNA: TGTGCCAGTATGGGGACAGGGGTAGGCCCCTACAATGAGCAGTTCTTC
J: TRBJ1-2; size: -; V: TRBV15; D: -; CDR3: CATRDFGGREWDYGYTF; DNA: TGTGCCACCAGGGATTTCGGCGGGAGGGAGTGGGACTATGGCTACACCTTC
J: TRBJ1-1; size: -; V: TRBV10-3; D: -; CDR3: CAISEYGLGSDTEAFF; DNA: TGTGCCATCAGTGAGTATGGGCTGGGTTCGGACACTGAAGCTTTCTTT
J: TRBJ2-7; size: large; V: TRBV7-6; D: TRBD1; CDR3: CASSGGTGSPSYEQYF; DNA: TGTGCCAGCAGTGGAGGGACAGGATCGCCCTCCTACGAGCAGTACTTC
J: TRBJ1-2; size: -; V: TRBV5-1; D: -; CDR3: CASSADRDGYTF; DNA: TGCGCCAGCAGCGCCGACAGAGATGGCTACACCTTC
J: TRBJ1-2; size: few; V: TRBV7-6; D: -; CDR3: CASSPVQFNLNGYTF; DNA: TGTGCCAGCAGCCCAGTTCAATTCAACCTGAATGGCTACACCTTC
J: TRBJ1-2; size: once; V: TRBV2; D: -; CDR3: CASSPGGYTF; DNA: TGTGCCAGCTCCCCAGGAGGCTACACCTTC
J: TRBJ2-7; size: -; V: TRBV6-5; D: TRBD1; CDR3: CASRQGQILEQYF; DNA: TGTGCCAGCAGACAGGGACAGATTCTCGAGCAGTACTTC
J: TRBJ2-5; size: once; V: TRBV15; D: TRBD2; CDR3: CATSSAGGQGQETQYF; DNA: TGTGCCACCAGCAGTGCGGGGGGCCAGGGACAAGAGACCCAGTACTTC
J: TRBJ2-7; size: -; V: TRBV5-5; D: -; CDR3: CASTYYYEQYF; DNA: TGTGCCAGCACCTATTACTACGAGCAGTACTTC
J: TRBJ1-1; size: -; V: TRBV28; D: -; CDR3: CASSLLRQGKAFF; DNA: TGTGCCAGCAGTTTATTGCGGCAGGGCAAAGCTTTCTTT
J: TRBJ1-1; size: few; V: TRBV18; D: -; CDR3: CASSQVQLNTEAFF; DNA: TGTGCCAGCTCCCAGGTCCAGCTGAACACTGAAGCTTTCTTT
J: TRBJ1-2; size: few; V: TRBV6-1; D: -; CDR3: CASGEKGHPGGGYTF; DNA: TGTGCCAGCGGGGAAAAGGGACACCCGGGGGGTGGCTACACCTTC
J: TRBJ1-5; size: few; V: TRBV6-5; D: -; CDR3: CASSSTVSNQPQHF; DNA: TGTGCCAGCAGTTCGACAGTTAGCAATCAGCCCCAGCATTTT
J: TRBJ2-2; size: -; V: TRBV7-9; D: TRBD1; CDR3: CASSPRTGGTGELFF; DNA: TGTGCCAGCAGCCCCCGGACAGGGGGCACCGGGGAGCTGTTTTTT
J: TRBJ2-2; size: -; V: TRBV30; D: -; CDR3: CAWSVGGTNTGELFF; DNA: TGTGCCTGGAGTGTTGGCGGCACGAACACCGGGGAGCTGTTTTTT
J: TRBJ1-1; size: few; V: TRBV7-8; D: -; CDR3: CASSFGQMNTEAFF; DNA: TGTGCCAGCAGCTTCGGACAGATGAACACTGAAGCTTTCTTT
J: TRBJ2-2; size: -; V: TRBV11-2; D: -; CDR3: CASSPFPDYKNTGELFF; DNA: TGTGCCAGCAGCCCCTTTCCGGACTACAAGAACACCGGGGAGCTGTTTTTT
J: TRBJ2-2; size: -; V: TRBV27; D: TRBD1; CDR3: CASSLSRDRVRTGELFF; DNA: TGTGCCAGCAGTTTGTCCCGGGACAGGGTGCGTACCGGGGAGCTGTTTTTT
J: TRBJ1-2; size: -; V: TRBV29-1; D: -; CDR3: CSVERQGSGYTF; DNA: TGCAGCGTTGAAAGGCAGGGGTCAGGCTACACCTTC
J: TRBJ2-5; size: -; V: TRBV6-6; D: TRBD2; CDR3: CASSYRGLEGTQYF; DNA: TGTGCCAGCAGTTACAGGGGACTAGAGGGGACCCAGTACTTC
J: TRBJ1-6; size: -; V: TRBV4-3; D: -; CDR3: CASSLIGPFFNSPLHF; DNA: TGCGCCAGCAGCCTAATTGGGCCTTTTTTTAATTCACCCCTCCACTTT
J: TRBJ1-5; size: few; V: TRBV6-4; D: TRBD1; CDR3: CASSDSITQGTGIQPQHF; DNA: TGTGCCAGCAGTGACTCGATAACCCAGGGGACAGGGATCCAGCCCCAGCATTTT
J: TRBJ1-5; size: -; V: TRBV5-4; D: TRBD1; CDR3: CASSLGPDRVQPQHF; DNA: TGTGCCAGCAGCTTAGGGCCCGACAGGGTCCAGCCCCAGCATTTT
J: TRBJ2-1; size: few; V: TRBV7-9; D: TRBD2; CDR3: CASSLAGVAGVYEQFF; DNA: TGTGCCAGCAGCTTAGCGGGGGTAGCGGGGGTCTATGAGCAGTTCTTC
J: TRBJ2-6; size: -; V: TRBV7-1; D: -; CDR3: CASSLQGRGQSRANVLTF; DNA: TGTGCCAGCAGCCTGCAAGGACGAGGACAAAGTCGGGCCAACGTCCTGACTTTC
J: TRBJ2-7; size: -; V: TRBV7-9; D: -; CDR3: CASTLHLRDYEQYF; DNA: TGTGCCAGCACACTGCACTTACGCGATTACGAGCAGTACTTC
J: TRBJ1-1; size: few; V: TRBV6-1; D: TRBD1; CDR3: CASSEWVGGSEAFF; DNA: TGTGCCAGCAGTGAATGGGTAGGGGGCTCTGAAGCTTTCTTT
J: TRBJ2-5; size: -; V: TRBV5-1; D: -; CDR3: CASSLGHWKGETQYF; DNA: TGCGCCAGCAGCTTGGGACACTGGAAGGGGGAGACCCAGTACTTC
J: TRBJ2-3; size: -; V: TRBV27; D: -; CDR3: CASSRGRGQTPDTDTQYF; DNA: TGTGCCAGCAGCAGAGGGCGGGGGCAAACCCCCGACACAGATACGCAGTATTTT